This paragraph covers one T cell receptor beta chain sequence. Its antigen is currently unknown. These data belong to a study of cytomegalovirus exposure and HLA in healthy donors. Whole-study results and caveats: A missense variant in DCLRE1C was later tied to TCR beta V- and J-gene trimming. Researchers reported in a later analysis that common viral pathogens appeared linked to several top clusters. The study labeled more than 150 TCR beta chains cytomegalovirus-associated.

The CDR3 has 12 amino acids. V lost 7 bases, J lost 8 bases, and 15 bases lay in between. Germline lookup yields CDR1 SNHLY and CDR2 FYNNEI. It was with 60 Vbeta and 13 Jbeta primers that the PCR ran. This table comes from immunoSEQ multiplex PCR, and its TCRdb copy is limited to in-frame clones, with some not included. This listing includes 150,000 or so clones. V is TRBV2 and J is TRBJ2-7; D is possibly TRBD1 (7 bases). Specimen: PBMCs. The clonotype was recovered from a woman between 45 and 60 years old in good health and CMV-seronegative. The CDR3 sequence: CASMRSGGKQYF. The CDR3 nucleotides read TGTGCCAGCATGAGGTCAGGGGGGAAGCAGTACTTC.